This T cell receptor beta chain was documented in a study of cytomegalovirus exposure and HLA in healthy donors. Whole-study findings and limits: By a later analysis, the bulk of CMV-associated TCR beta chains appeared HLA-restricted. Usually a TCR sequence was rare, but some public TCRs were found in many donors. Highest at DRB1 and lowest at HLA-C, TCR association rates differed among HLA loci in a later analysis.

Use of 60 Vbeta and 13 Jbeta primers characterized the PCR. TCRdb keeps only in-frame clones here, not all; method: immunoSEQ multiplex PCR. This table holds tens of thousands of clones, around 50% found once. Germline CDR1 and CDR2: SGHVS and FQNEAQ. The length of the CDR3 is 13 residues. Between the trimmed V and J ends, which lost 4 bases and 2 bases, there was a span of 9 bases. This clone was seen once. As yet, its antigen is unknown. The sequenced sample was PBMCs. This TCR derives from a human donor in good health. The chain combines TRBV7-8 with TRBJ2-7; D not certain. This CDR3 is CASSSSGAYEQYF. The DNA for the CDR3 is TGTGCCAGCAGCTCCTCGGGTGCCTACGAGCAGTACTTC. The entire variable domain, with the rest obtained from reference TRBV7-8 and TRBJ2-7, is as follows: GAGVSQSPRYKVAKRGQDVALRCDPISGHVSLFWYQQALGQGPEFLTYFQNEAQLDKSGLPSDRFFAERPEGSVSTLKIQRTQQEDSAVYLCASSSSGAYEQYFGPGTRLTVT.